A single sample is the source of the 23 T cell receptor beta chains below, sequenced in a study of T-cell memory formation after mild COVID-19. TCRdb analysed the 5' RACE reads with MiXCR anew, one entry per CDR3 protein. The table shows roughly 200,000 distinct CDR3 sequences, with 9.5% occurring only once. The sequenced sample was PBMCs or a T cell subset sorted from them (not recorded which). The receptors derive from a man aged 18 to 30 who had mild COVID-19 (a few samples of this study predate the infection). Cell type and time point are not known.

This clonotype was counted many times. The chain recombines TRBV7-2 with TRBJ2-4; D ambiguous. Germline loops: CDR1 SGHTA, CDR2 FQGNSA. The V and J ends lost 2 bases and 0 bases respectively, with 11 bases between them. CDR3 length: 16 amino acids. CDR3 residues: CASSLIGQVAKNIQYF. The CDR3 DNA reads TGTGCCAGCAGCTTAATCGGGCAGGTAGCCAAAAACATTCAGTACTTC. The variable domain in full, completed from reference TRBV7-2 and TRBJ2-4, reads GAGVSQSPSNKVTEKGKDVELRCDPISGHTALYWYRQSLGQGLEFLIYFQGNSAPDKSGLPSDRFSAERTGGSVSTLTIQRTQQEDSAVYLCASSLIGQVAKNIQYFGAGTRLSVL.

The J gene is TRBJ1-1, the V gene TRBV7-2; possibly TRBD1 for D (5 bases). The CDR3 covers 14 residues. V dropped 5 bases and J dropped 6 bases, with 16 bases sitting between them. Germline V gene data show CDR1 as SGHTA and CDR2 as FQGNSA. CDR3 DNA: TGTGCCAGCAGCCCCCCTGGGGGAACGGCTGAAGCTTTCTTT. Its translation is CASSPPGGTAEAFF.

This clonotype was found many times. J is TRBJ2-4 and V is TRBV28; no clear D gene. Between the trimmed V and J ends, which lost 6 bases and 6 bases, there was a span of 18 bases. The CDR3 length is 15 residues. Germline V CDR1 and CDR2: MDHEN, SYDVKM. This CDR3 is CASRPHAVPGNIQYF. As DNA, the CDR3 is TGTGCCAGCAGACCCCACGCGGTACCTGGAAACATTCAGTACTTC.

This clonotype was seen only a few times. This sequence joins TRBV2 and TRBJ1-2; D is perhaps TRBD1 (6 bases). Trimming pared 10 bases from V and 5 bases from J, leaving 11 bases between. The CDR3 sequence is 11 residues long. Germline lookup yields CDR1 SNHLY and CDR2 FYNNEI. CDR3 bases: TGTGCCACCGGGACACTTTATGGCTACACCTTC. This translates into CATGTLYGYTF.

This chain links TRBV12-3 or TRBV12-4 with TRBJ2-7, with 10 bases matching TRBD2. Unmatched junction bases numbered 7, after V lost 5 bases and J lost 0 bases. This CDR3 is built from 16 residues. The CDR3: CASSKMGLASSYEQYF. CDR3 DNA sequence: TGTGCCAGCAGTAAAATGGGACTAGCGTCCTCCTACGAGCAGTACTTC.

The rearrangement links TRBV7-6 to TRBJ1-3, with 9 bases matching TRBD1. Losses at the gene ends were 5 bases for V and 1 base for J; bases not matched to a gene: 12. The CDR3 spans 18 residues. Germline V gene data show CDR1 as SGHVS and CDR2 as FNYEAQ. The CDR3 loop reads CASSRGWGQGISGNTIYF. CDR3 nucleotides: TGTGCCAGCAGCCGCGGATGGGGACAGGGTATATCTGGAAACACCATATATTTT.

The chain combines TRBV5-1 with TRBJ1-1; 7 bases match TRBD1. The CDR3 is 15 amino acids. The V and J ends lost 3 bases and 1 base, in that order; junction bases with no gene match: 6. Germline CDR1 SGHRS, CDR2 YFSETQ. DNA of the CDR3: TGCGCCAGCAGCTCACAGGGGAGTGGGAACACTGAAGCTTTCTTT. Translating gives CASSSQGSGNTEAFF. The variable domain in full, completed from reference TRBV5-1 and TRBJ1-1, reads KAGVTQTPRYLIKTRGQQVTLSCSPISGHRSVSWYQQTPGQGLQFLFEYFSETQRNKGNFPGRFSGRQFSNSRSEMNVSTLELGDSALYLCASSSQGSGNTEAFFGQGTRLTVV.

The chain uses TRBV18 and TRBJ2-7; D remains ambiguous. The CDR3 contains 11 residues. Trimming pared 8 bases from V and 7 bases from J, leaving 12 bases between. Germline V gene lookup returns CDR1 KGHSH and CDR2 LQKENI. CDR3: CASASFEEQYF. As DNA, the CDR3 is TGTGCCAGCGCCTCATTTGAGGAGCAGTACTTC.

This clonotype was counted ten times or more. The rearrangement joins TRBV4-1 to TRBJ2-1, with a tentative D call TRBD2 (6 bases). The CDR3 runs to 14 residues. The germline CDR1 and CDR2 sequences are MGHRA and YSYEKL. V gave up 4 bases and J gave up 6 bases, with 13 bases separating them. In nucleotides, the CDR3 is TGCGCCAGCAGCCCGGGACTCCTGGGCAATGAGCAGTTCTTC. Translated: CASSPGLLGNEQFF.

This rearrangement joins TRBV18 to TRBJ2-1; 8 bases align to TRBD1. Germline CDR1 reads KGHSH; CDR2 reads LQKENI. This CDR3 spans 15 amino acids. The V gene end was trimmed by 4 bases and the J gene end by 6 bases; junction bases not matched to a gene: 8. The CDR3 loop reads CASSRGQGLVNEQFF. CDR3 DNA sequence: TGTGCCAGCTCACGAGGACAGGGATTGGTCAATGAGCAGTTCTTC.

This clonotype was counted many times. The chain is built from TRBV7-2 and TRBJ1-1; TRBD1 aligns across 9 bases. The trim removed 5 bases at V and 6 bases at J, leaving 4 bases unmatched. Looked up from germline, CDR1 is SGHTA and CDR2 is FQGNSA. This CDR3 spans 13 amino acids. The CDR3 loop reads CASSRDRVSEAFF. CDR3 DNA sequence: TGTGCCAGCAGCCGGGACAGGGTTTCTGAAGCTTTCTTT.

This chain connects TRBV6-5 to TRBJ2-2; D not resolved. Germline CDR1 is MNHEY and CDR2 is SVGAGI. The CDR3 extends over 12 amino acids. The V and J ends lost 9 bases and 3 bases respectively, with 8 bases between them. The chain's CDR3 is CASQSDTGELFF. CDR3 coding DNA: TGTGCCAGTCAGTCCGACACCGGGGAGCTGTTTTTT.

A few counts support this clonotype. J is TRBJ2-3 and V is TRBV18, with D possibly being TRBD2 (6 bases). The CDR3 sequence is 15 residues long. V was shortened by 3 bases and J by 2 bases, with 12 bases between the two germline ends. CDR1 and CDR2 (germline): KGHSH, LQKENI. CDR3 loop: CASSPTLAHTDTQYF. As DNA, the CDR3 is TGTGCCAGCTCACCCACACTAGCCCACACAGATACGCAGTATTTT.

The chain combines TRBV18 with TRBJ1-1; 8 positions match TRBD1. J lost 3 bases, V lost 6 bases, and 6 bases had no gene match. Germline V gene sequence: CDR1 KGHSH, CDR2 LQKENI. The CDR3 totals 14 residues. CDR3 protein: CASSSGGEDTEAFF. As DNA, the CDR3 is TGTGCCAGCTCTTCAGGGGGCGAAGACACTGAAGCTTTCTTT.

This chain joins TRBV6-5 and TRBJ1-2; TRBD1 agrees at 7 bases. CDR3 length: 17 amino acids. The junction had 15 bases not matched to a gene; V was cut back by 2 bases and J by 6 bases. Per the germline V gene, CDR1 is MNHEY and CDR2 is SVGAGI. CDR3: CASSYVEPRDRSNGYTF. The CDR3, as DNA: TGTGCCAGCAGTTACGTAGAACCTCGGGACAGATCCAATGGCTACACCTTC.

This clonotype was recorded a few times. The rearrangement links TRBV18 to TRBJ1-2; a possible D gene is TRBD1 (5 bases). In germline, CDR1 is KGHSH, CDR2 LQKENI. The CDR3 has 15 residues. V was cut by 3 bases and J by 4 bases, with 15 bases left in between. The DNA for the CDR3 is TGTGCCAGCTCACCTAGCAGGGAAGCTTCCTATGGCTACACCTTC. Translating it yields CASSPSREASYGYTF.

This clonotype was observed a few times. This rearrangement joins TRBV5-1 to TRBJ2-1; the D is unclear. This CDR3 is 14 amino acids long. Germline assignment: CDR1 SGHRS and CDR2 YFSETQ. The ends were cut back, 4 bases at V and 3 bases at J, with 11 bases in the middle. The CDR3 nucleotides read TGCGCCAGCAGCACGGCAGGCTACTACAATGAGCAGTTCTTC. Amino acid sequence: CASSTAGYYNEQFF.

This clonotype was picked up a small number of times. The chain is built from TRBV5-6 and TRBJ2-3, with 8 bases identical to TRBD1. With 4 bases clipped from V and 4 bases from J, the junction kept 5 bases outside the gene matches. The CDR3 runs to 14 residues. Germline V gene lookup returns CDR1 SGHDT and CDR2 YYEEEE. The CDR3 sequence: CASSVGQGPDTQYF. The CDR3 nucleotides read TGTGCCAGCAGCGTCGGACAGGGCCCAGATACGCAGTATTTT.

The chain couples TRBV5-1 to TRBJ2-1, with 14 bases that match TRBD2. The germline gives CDR1 SGHRS, CDR2 YFSETQ. CDR3 length: 15 amino acids. Trimming removed 3 bases from V and 10 bases from J; junction bases left unmatched: 6. The CDR3 reads CASSSRLAGGQEQFF. The CDR3 DNA follows: TGCGCCAGCAGCTCAAGACTAGCGGGGGGGCAAGAGCAGTTCTTC.

This clonotype was seen many times. Germline and junction disagree at one end, which may indicate a read error. This chain connects TRBV12-3 or TRBV12-4 to TRBJ2-7, with a possible D match to TRBD2 (5 bases). This CDR3 region has 12 residues. The CDR3 nucleotides are TGTGCCAGCAGTTTAATCCCCGGACTCCATGCTTTC. Translated: CASSLIPGLHAF.

V gene TRBV25-1 combines with J gene TRBJ1-1; D is perhaps TRBD1 (6 bases). Germline V lookup: CDR1 MGHDK, CDR2 SYGVNS. The CDR3 totals 14 residues. The V end was cut by 5 bases, the J end by 4 bases, with 14 bases between. In nucleotides, the CDR3 is TGTGCCAGCAGTCCTCGATACAGGGTCACTGAAGCTTTCTTT. Its protein product is CASSPRYRVTEAFF.

This clonotype was recorded at least ten times. This sequence joins TRBV5-5 and TRBJ2-5; D not resolved. Germline V gene lookup returns CDR1 SGHKS and CDR2 YYEKEE (reference sequence). The V gene lost 2 bases and the J gene lost 5 bases, with 13 bases spanning the gap. This CDR3 region has 14 residues. The CDR3 bases are TGTGCCAGCAGCTTCGGCTCCCGGTCCGAGACCCAGTACTTC. Amino acids: CASSFGSRSETQYF.

This clonotype occurred a few times. The CDR3 bases are TGCGCCAGCAGCTTGGAAGGGGTTAACACCGGGGAGCTGTTTTTT. Its protein product is CASSLEGVNTGELFF. The V gene is TRBV5-1, the J gene TRBJ2-2, with TRBD1 as a possible D gene (5 bases). The CDR3 loop spans 15 amino acids. V lost 0 bases, J lost 2 bases, and 8 bases lay in between. CDR1 SGHRS and CDR2 YFSETQ come from the germline V gene.